This TCR beta chain originates from a study of a mutant IDH1 vaccine in newly diagnosed glioma. Time point in this sample: baseline, week 1 (first vaccination visit). The treatment: pre-vaccination baseline after standard-of-care therapy. Astrocytomas found in donors were new, WHO grade 3 or 4, IDH1-mutant and ATRX-lost. V was pared by 3 bases and J by 8 bases, with 13 bases between. Germline loops: CDR1 GTSNPN, CDR2 SVGIG (reference sequence). This CDR3 is 12 amino acids long. In the case of this clone: Other nucleotide sequences from this sample produce the same CDR3.

The data were produced by immunoSEQ multiplex PCR, yet TCRdb's version contains in-frame clones alone and is incomplete. Among 30,000 to 40,000 clones, around four fifths were seen once, and the ten largest hold roughly 9%. This clonotype originated in a man aged 45-65 years with glioma. Some clones in this sample may be carry-over from other donors' samples. The chain recombines TRBV30 with TRBJ1-2, with unresolved D. Sample: peripheral blood mononuclear cells (PBMCs), taken from a glioma patient treated with radiotherapy, temozolomide or both. CDR3 bases: TGTGCCTGGAGCTTAACGGGCGAAGGCTACACCTTC. It translates to CAWSLTGEGYTF.